This record concerns one T cell receptor (beta chain) sequence. Its antigen is currently unknown. Using immunoSEQ multiplex PCR, the repertoire was profiled, and TCRdb retains in-frame clones only, with some absent. The table records around 95,000 clones, about 94% of them present only once. This sample stems from a study of siplizumab effects on memory and regulatory T cells. Regarding the study as a whole: The study found naive T cells seemingly more diverse than memory cells and seemingly major alloresponse contributors. Proliferating siplizumab-culture Treg suppressive function went unconfirmed.

The CDR3 spans 15 residues. Looked up from germline, CDR1 is KGHSH and CDR2 is LQKENI. V lost 1 base, J lost 1 base, and 3 bases stayed unmatched. The source of this sequence is a human donor in good health. Sequencing input: non-Treg CD4+ T cells sorted from blood. The gene calls are TRBV18 and TRBJ1-2; 7 bases are shared with TRBD1. The CDR3 is CASSPRQGDNYGYTF. CDR3 DNA sequence: TGTGCCAGCTCACCACGGCAGGGGGATAACTATGGCTACACCTTC.